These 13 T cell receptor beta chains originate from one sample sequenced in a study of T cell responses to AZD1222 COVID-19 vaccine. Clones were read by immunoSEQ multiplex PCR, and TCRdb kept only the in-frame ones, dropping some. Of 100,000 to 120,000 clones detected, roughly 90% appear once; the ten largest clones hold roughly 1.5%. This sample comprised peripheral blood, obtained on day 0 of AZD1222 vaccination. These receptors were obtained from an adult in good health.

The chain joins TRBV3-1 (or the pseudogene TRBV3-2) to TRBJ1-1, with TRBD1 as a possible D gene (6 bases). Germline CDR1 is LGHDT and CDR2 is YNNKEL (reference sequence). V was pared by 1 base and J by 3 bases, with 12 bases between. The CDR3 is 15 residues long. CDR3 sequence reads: CASSQGTGADTEAFF. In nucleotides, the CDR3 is TGTGCCAGCAGCCAAGGTACGGGGGCCGACACTGAAGCTTTCTTT.

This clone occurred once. CDR3 nucleotide sequence: TGTGCCAGCAGCTTAGCGGGAGGAAGCAATCAGCCCCAGCATTTT. Protein sequence: CASSLAGGSNQPQHF. The chain is built from TRBV7-9 and TRBJ1-5; D unresolved. V dropped 0 bases and J dropped 1 base, with 7 bases sitting between them. The CDR3 has 15 amino acids. From germline, CDR1 is SEHNR and CDR2 FQNEAQ (reference sequence).

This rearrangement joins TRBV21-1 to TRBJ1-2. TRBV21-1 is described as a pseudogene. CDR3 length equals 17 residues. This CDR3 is CASNAPSVAGRVYGYTF. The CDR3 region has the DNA TGTGCCAGCAACGCCCCATCCGTCGCAGGGAGGGTATATGGCTACACCTTC.

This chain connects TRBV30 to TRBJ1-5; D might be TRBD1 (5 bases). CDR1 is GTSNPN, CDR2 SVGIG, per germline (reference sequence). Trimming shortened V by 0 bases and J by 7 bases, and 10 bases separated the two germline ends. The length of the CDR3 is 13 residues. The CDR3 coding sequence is TGTGCCTGGAGTGTTTCGGGGGAACAGCCCCAGCATTTT. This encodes CAWSVSGEQPQHF.

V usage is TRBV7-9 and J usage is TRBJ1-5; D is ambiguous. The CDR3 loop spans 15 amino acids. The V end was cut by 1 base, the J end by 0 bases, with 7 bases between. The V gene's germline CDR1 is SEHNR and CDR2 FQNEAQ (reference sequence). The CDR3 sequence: CASSLDNNSNQPQHF. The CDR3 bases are TGTGCCAGCAGCTTAGACAACAATAGCAATCAGCCCCAGCATTTT.

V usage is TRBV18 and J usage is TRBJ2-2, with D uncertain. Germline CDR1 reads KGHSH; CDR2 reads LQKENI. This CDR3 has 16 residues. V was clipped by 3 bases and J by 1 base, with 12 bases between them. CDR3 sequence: CASSPPGTGNTGELFF. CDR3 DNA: TGTGCCAGCTCACCCCCCGGCACCGGGAACACCGGGGAGCTGTTTTTT.

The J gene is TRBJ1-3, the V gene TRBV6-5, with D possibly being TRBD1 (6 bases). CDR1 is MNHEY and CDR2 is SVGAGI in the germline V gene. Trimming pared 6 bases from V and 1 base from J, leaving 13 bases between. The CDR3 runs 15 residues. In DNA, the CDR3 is TGTGCCAGCAGGTCCGGGACAAGATCTGGAAACACCATATATTTT. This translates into CASRSGTRSGNTIYF.

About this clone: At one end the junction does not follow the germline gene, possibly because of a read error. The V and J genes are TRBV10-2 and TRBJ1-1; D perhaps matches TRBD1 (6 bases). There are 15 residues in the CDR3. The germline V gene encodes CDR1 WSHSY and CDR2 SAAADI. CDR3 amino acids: CASREGEARNSEAFF. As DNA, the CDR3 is TGCGCCAGCAGAGAGGGGGAGGCCAGGAACTCTGAAGCTTTCTTT.

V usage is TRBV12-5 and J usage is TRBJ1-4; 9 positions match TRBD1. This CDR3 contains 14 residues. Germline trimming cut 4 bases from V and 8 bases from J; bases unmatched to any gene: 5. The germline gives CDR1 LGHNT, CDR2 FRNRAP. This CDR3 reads CASGSGQGSEKLFF. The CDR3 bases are TGTGCTAGTGGTTCGGGACAGGGAAGCGAAAAACTGTTTTTT.

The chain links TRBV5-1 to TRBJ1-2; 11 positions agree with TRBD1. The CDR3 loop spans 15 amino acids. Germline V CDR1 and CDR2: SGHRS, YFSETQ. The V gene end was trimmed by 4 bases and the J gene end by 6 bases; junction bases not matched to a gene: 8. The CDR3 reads CASSIHGTGGNGYTF. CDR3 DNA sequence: TGCGCCAGCAGCATTCACGGGACAGGGGGAAATGGCTACACCTTC.

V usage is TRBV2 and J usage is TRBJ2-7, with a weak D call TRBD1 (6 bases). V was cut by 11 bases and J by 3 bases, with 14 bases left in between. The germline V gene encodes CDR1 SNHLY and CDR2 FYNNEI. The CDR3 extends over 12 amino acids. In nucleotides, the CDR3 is TGTGCCTCAAGGACAGACTTCTACGAGCAGTACTTC. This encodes CASRTDFYEQYF.

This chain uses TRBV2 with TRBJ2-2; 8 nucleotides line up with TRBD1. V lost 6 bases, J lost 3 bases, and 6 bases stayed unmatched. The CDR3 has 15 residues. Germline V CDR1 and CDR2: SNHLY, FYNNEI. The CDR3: CASRIQGGYTGELFF. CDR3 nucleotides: TGTGCCAGCAGAATACAGGGGGGTTACACCGGGGAGCTGTTTTTT.

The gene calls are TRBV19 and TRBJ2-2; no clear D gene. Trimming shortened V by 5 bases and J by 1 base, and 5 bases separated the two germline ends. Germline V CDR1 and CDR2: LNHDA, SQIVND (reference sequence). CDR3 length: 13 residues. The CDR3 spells CASSFLNTGELFF. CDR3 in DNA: TGTGCCAGTAGTTTCTTGAACACCGGGGAGCTGTTTTTT.